This T cell receptor (beta chain) was found in a study of blood T cell repertoires in COVID-19. In the study overall: PBMCs, B-cell-depleted T cells, or T cells were the source of the cDNA or gDNA that made up the material.

Clones were read by immunoSEQ multiplex PCR, and TCRdb kept only the in-frame ones, dropping some. The sample contains roughly 230,000 clones, around four fifths of which appear only once. V was shortened by 7 bases and J by 0 bases, with 23 bases between the two germline ends. Germline CDR1 is SQVTM and CDR2 is ANQGSEA. The CDR3 has 17 residues. This rearrangement joins TRBV29-1 to TRBJ2-3; a possible D gene is TRBD1 (6 bases). The sequenced sample consisted of peripheral blood. The sequence derives from a man aged 35 to 55 with active or convalescent COVID-19. The DNA of the CDR3 is TGCAGCGCAAGATTCCCATACAGGGAACCTAGCACAGATACGCAGTATTTT. This sequence encodes CSARFPYREPSTDTQYF.